The 17 T cell receptor beta chains below were found in one sample sequenced in a study of T-cell memory formation after mild COVID-19. Each CDR3 protein is one row after TCRdb ran MiXCR on the 5' RACE reads. The sample holds about 360,000 distinct CDR3 sequences, 13% to 15% seen once. The specimen was PBMCs or a T cell subset sorted from them (not recorded which). The receptors originated from a man aged 18-30 years who had mild COVID-19 (a few samples of this study predate the infection). Cell type and time point are not known.

The chain's CDR3 is CASSLPSGGAKTQYF. In nucleotides, the CDR3 is TGTGCCAGCAGCTTACCCAGCGGGGGGGCCAAGACCCAGTACTTC. This rearrangement joins TRBV7-2 to TRBJ2-5; 10 positions match TRBD2. Trimming removed 2 bases from V and 6 bases from J; junction bases left unmatched: 6. The CDR3 spans 15 residues. Germline CDR1 SGHTA, CDR2 FQGNSA.

V gene TRBV7-3 combines with J gene TRBJ2-2, with TRBD2 matching 9 bases. This CDR3 is 15 amino acids long. With V trimmed by 4 bases and J by 7 bases, 7 bases remained unmatched. Germline V gene sequence: CDR1 SGHTA, CDR2 FQGTGA. The CDR3 reads CASSSYLAGFGELFF. DNA of the CDR3: TGTGCCAGCAGCTCCTACCTAGCGGGGTTCGGGGAGCTGTTTTTT.

This clonotype was seen at least ten times. The rearrangement uses TRBV12-3 or TRBV12-4 and TRBJ2-3; no firm D call. V was pared by 3 bases and J by 2 bases, with 21 bases between. This CDR3 spans 18 amino acids. CDR3 loop: CASSFSREYLVITDTQYF. The DNA of the CDR3 is TGTGCCAGCAGTTTTAGTAGGGAATACCTCGTAATCACAGATACGCAGTATTTT.

This rearrangement joins TRBV20-1 to TRBJ2-5, with TRBD1 as a possible D gene (5 bases). The germline V gene has CDR1 DFQATT and CDR2 SNEGSKA (reference sequence). The V end was cut by 3 bases, the J end by 5 bases, with 16 bases between. The CDR3 extends over 14 amino acids. The CDR3 region is CSASLVRGTETQYF. The CDR3 bases are TGCAGTGCTAGTTTAGTTAGGGGTACGGAGACCCAGTACTTC.

This clonotype was counted many times. The V gene is TRBV7-9, the J gene TRBJ2-3; D call uncertain. This CDR3 is built from 12 residues. Germline CDR1 is SEHNR and CDR2 is FQNEAQ (reference sequence). Trimming took off 5 bases at V and 5 bases at J, with 8 bases between the two ends. Written as DNA, the CDR3 is TGTGCCAGCAGCCCCCTGGTAGATACGCAGTATTTT. This encodes CASSPLVDTQYF.

This clonotype was recorded many times. The chain is built from TRBV28 and TRBJ2-1; 8 nucleotides match TRBD2. CDR1 MDHEN and CDR2 SYDVKM come from the germline V gene. J gave up 8 bases and V 6 bases, and 15 bases lay outside the gene matches. The CDR3 loop spans 16 amino acids. The CDR3 loop is CASRRPGGFLVDEQFF. CDR3 in DNA: TGTGCCAGCAGACGACCGGGGGGGTTTTTGGTCGATGAGCAGTTCTTC.

This clonotype was counted many times. The chain has TRBV6-2 or TRBV6-3 and TRBJ2-5; 7 bases are a match to TRBD1. Germline loops: CDR1 MNHEY, CDR2 SVGEGT. CDR3 length: 18 residues. Trimming at V came to 0 bases and at J to 3 bases, leaving 13 bases not matched to a gene. This chain's CDR3 is CASSYSLGQTTLEETQYF. The DNA for the CDR3 is TGTGCCAGCAGTTACTCCCTGGGACAGACAACCCTAGAAGAGACCCAGTACTTC.

The gene calls are TRBV6-5 and TRBJ2-1; 10 bases are shared with TRBD2. The CDR3 is made up of 14 amino acids. V was clipped by 5 bases and J by 6 bases; unmatched bases: 4. Germline V gene data show CDR1 as MNHEY and CDR2 as SVGAGI. For the CDR3, the DNA is TGTGCCAGCAGTCCCAGCGGGGGGGGCAATGAGCAGTTCTTC. Translated: CASSPSGGGNEQFF.

This clonotype was seen more than once but under ten times. The chain uses TRBV20-1 and TRBJ2-3, with D tentatively TRBD2 (6 bases). The CDR3 extends over 14 amino acids. V was cut by 3 bases and J by 0 bases, with 10 bases left in between. In germline, CDR1 is DFQATT, CDR2 SNEGSKA (reference sequence). CDR3 in DNA: TGCAGTGCTAGCATGGGGGGAAGCACAGATACGCAGTATTTT. This translates into CSASMGGSTDTQYF.

There are many counts of this clonotype. J is TRBJ1-1 and V is TRBV20-1; D gene ambiguous. With 3 bases removed from V and 2 bases from J, the gap between germline ends came to 7 bases. This CDR3 comprises 12 residues. The germline V gene encodes CDR1 DFQATT and CDR2 SNEGSKA (reference sequence). The DNA of the CDR3 is TGCAGTGCTAGTGATGTTAACACTGAAGCTTTCTTT. Translating it yields CSASDVNTEAFF.

This clonotype has at least ten counts. The chain combines TRBV7-2 with TRBJ2-6; no clear D gene. Looked up from germline, CDR1 is SGHTA and CDR2 is FQGNSA. The CDR3 consists of 18 residues. Between the trimmed V and J ends, which lost 5 bases and 0 bases, there was a span of 17 bases. As DNA, the CDR3 is TGTGCCAGCAGCCAAAGGCCAGTCCTCCTCTCTGGGGCCAACGTCCTGACTTTC. Translating gives CASSQRPVLLSGANVLTF.

The V and J genes are TRBV27 and TRBJ1-2; D might be TRBD1 (5 bases). Germline V CDR1 and CDR2: MNHEY, SMNVEV (reference sequence). This CDR3 region has 14 residues. V lost 2 bases, J lost 6 bases, and 13 bases lay in between. CDR3 DNA: TGTGCCAGCAGTTTAGGGACGGGGCTAAATGGCTACACCTTC. It specifies CASSLGTGLNGYTF.

The chain recombines TRBV6-5 with TRBJ1-4; D is uncertain. The V gene's germline CDR1 is MNHEY and CDR2 SVGAGI. This CDR3 is built from 13 residues. Trimming left V 6 bases short and J 4 bases short, with 9 bases between. As DNA, the CDR3 is TGTGCCAGCAGCCCCTTTGGTAATGAAAAACTGTTTTTT. The encoded protein is CASSPFGNEKLFF.

This clonotype was seen ten or more times. The gene calls are TRBV7-2 and TRBJ2-7; no clear D gene. Germline CDR1 and CDR2: SGHTA and FQGNSA. There are 12 residues in the CDR3. Trimming took off 5 bases at V and 0 bases at J, with 5 bases between the two ends. The DNA for the CDR3 is TGTGCCAGCAGCCCTAGCTCCTACGAGCAGTACTTC. Encoded protein: CASSPSSYEQYF.

The V gene is TRBV11-2, the J gene TRBJ2-1; D is perhaps TRBD2 (5 bases). V lost 3 bases to trimming and J lost 9 bases, with 12 bases between them. Germline assignment: CDR1 SGHAT and CDR2 FQNNGV. The CDR3 runs to 13 residues. The CDR3 coding sequence is TGTGCCAGCAGCTTTAGCATACGGGGTGAGCAGTTCTTC. Translation: CASSFSIRGEQFF.

V usage is TRBV3-1 and J usage is TRBJ1-1; weak D call: TRBD1 (5 bases). Trimming left V 3 bases short and J 0 bases short, with 8 bases between. The V gene's germline CDR1 is LGHDT and CDR2 YNNKEL (reference sequence). This CDR3 spans 14 amino acids. The CDR3 here is CASSQDTMNTEAFF. CDR3 nucleotide sequence: TGTGCCAGCAGCCAGGACACCATGAACACTGAAGCTTTCTTT.

This clonotype has just a few counts. At one end, the junction sequence differs from germline, possibly due to a read error. This rearrangement joins TRBV2 to TRBJ2-2; 8 positions match TRBD1. This CDR3 region has 16 residues. Germline V gene lookup returns CDR1 SNHLY and CDR2 FYNNEI. CDR3 sequence: CASSEGTGLNTWELFF. CDR3 sequence (DNA): TGTGCCAGCAGTGAAGGGACAGGGTTGAACACCTGGGAGCTGTTTTTT.